This TCR beta chain was recovered during a study of T cell repertoires in cytomegalovirus infection. Study overall: An indication of both CMV infection and matching HLA type came from public TCR beta signatures. Whole-study findings and limits: Cumulative frequency (of public TCR beta family members) identified carriers of CMV plus the relevant HLA. Dominating the ex vivo response were HLA-C-restricted CMV-specific TCR beta clonotypes.

V was shortened by 0 bases and J by 1 base, with 30 bases between the two germline ends. Germline assignment: CDR1 SGHAT and CDR2 FQNNGV. The CDR3 is 22 amino acids. Turning to this clonotype: The target antigen is unknown.

One entry per CDR3 protein, called by TCRdb with MiXCR from the reads. Of hundreds of thousands of distinct CDR3 sequences listed, approximately 31% are singletons. The source material was PBMCs. The chain has TRBV11-2 and TRBJ1-1; D remains ambiguous. The source is a human donor in good health (CMV status not recorded). Some clones in this sample may be carry-over from other donors' samples. The CDR3 here is CASSLDSPQADLFLLGNTEAFF. The CDR3 nucleotides read TGTGCCAGCAGCTTAGATTCCCCCCAGGCGGACCTGTTTTTGTTAGGGAACACTGAAGCTTTCTTT.